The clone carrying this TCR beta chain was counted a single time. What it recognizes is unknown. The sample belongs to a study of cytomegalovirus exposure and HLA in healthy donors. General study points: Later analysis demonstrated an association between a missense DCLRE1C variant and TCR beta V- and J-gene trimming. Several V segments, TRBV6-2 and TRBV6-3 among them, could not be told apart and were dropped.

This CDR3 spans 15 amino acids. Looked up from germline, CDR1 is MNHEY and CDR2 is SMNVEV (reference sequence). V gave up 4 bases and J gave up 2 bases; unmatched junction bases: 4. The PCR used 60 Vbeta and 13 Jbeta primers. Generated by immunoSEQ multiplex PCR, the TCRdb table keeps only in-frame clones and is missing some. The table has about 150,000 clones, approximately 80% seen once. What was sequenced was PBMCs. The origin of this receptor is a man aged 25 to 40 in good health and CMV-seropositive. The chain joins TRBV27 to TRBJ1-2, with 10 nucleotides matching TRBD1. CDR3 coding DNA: TGTGCCAGCAGTTCCCTGGGACAGGGGAACTATGGCTACACCTTC. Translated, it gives CASSSLGQGNYGYTF.